The clone carrying this T cell receptor beta chain occurred many times. Its specificity is not known. These data originate in a study of T cells in Graves' hyperthyroidism and ophthalmopathy. Points from the study as a whole: The blood repertoire included most of the expanded thyroid clonotypes above 0.001.

This CDR3 is 14 amino acids long. Trimming removed 7 bases from V and 5 bases from J; junction bases left unmatched: 11. From germline, CDR1 is SQVTM and CDR2 ANQGSEA. Stable hyperthyroidism: no ophthalmopathy progression over 18 months of follow-up. In making diagnoses, clinical symptoms, serum thyroxine and TRAb, thyroid ultrasound and orbital computed tomography were all used. Fresh peripheral blood, 8 to 10 ml of it, supplied the PBMCs. Researchers amplified the TCR beta CDR3 regions from RNA transcripts. The primer set for the first-round RT-PCR of the TCR CDR3 was HTBI. From the multiplex PCR reads, TCRdb called clonotypes with MiXCR, one entry per CDR3 protein. The table shows around 690,000 distinct CDR3 sequences, with around a sixth occurring only once.

This receptor was identified in a man aged 50-60 years with Graves' hyperthyroidism. The J gene is TRBJ2-3, the V gene TRBV29-1; 8 nucleotides match TRBD2. The specimen was blood. As DNA, the CDR3 is TGCAGCGCCGAGACTAGCGAAGTAAAAGATACGCAGTATTTT. Protein product: CSAETSEVKDTQYF.